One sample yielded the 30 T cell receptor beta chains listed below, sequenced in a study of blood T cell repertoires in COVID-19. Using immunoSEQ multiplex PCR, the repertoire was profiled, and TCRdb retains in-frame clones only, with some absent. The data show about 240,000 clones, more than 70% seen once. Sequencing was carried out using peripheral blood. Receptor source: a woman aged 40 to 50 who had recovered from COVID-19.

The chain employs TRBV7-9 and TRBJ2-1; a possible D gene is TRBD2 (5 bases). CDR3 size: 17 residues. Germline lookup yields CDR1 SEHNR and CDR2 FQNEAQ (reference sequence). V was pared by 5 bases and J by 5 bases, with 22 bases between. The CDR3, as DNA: TGTGCCAGCAGCCCGAGGGCCGGACGTCCCTACAACAATGAGCAGTTCTTC. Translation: CASSPRAGRPYNNEQFF.

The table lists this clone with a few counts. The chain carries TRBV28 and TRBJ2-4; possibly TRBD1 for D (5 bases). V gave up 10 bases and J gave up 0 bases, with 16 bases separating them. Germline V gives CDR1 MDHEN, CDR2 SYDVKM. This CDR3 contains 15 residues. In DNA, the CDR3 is TGTGCCACCAACAACCCCGGACAAGCCAAAAACATTCAGTACTTC. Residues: CATNNPGQAKNIQYF. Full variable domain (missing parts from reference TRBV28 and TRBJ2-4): DVKVTQSSRYLVKRTGEKVFLECVQDMDHENMFWYRQDPGLGLRLIYFSYDVKMKEKGDIPEGYSVSREKKERFSLILESASTNQTSMYLCATNNPGQAKNIQYFGAGTRLSVL.

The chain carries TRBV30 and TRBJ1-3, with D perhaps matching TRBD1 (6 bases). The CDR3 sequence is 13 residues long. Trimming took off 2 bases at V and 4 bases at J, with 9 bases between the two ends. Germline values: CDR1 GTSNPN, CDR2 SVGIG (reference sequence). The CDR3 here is CAWSSQGGNTIYF. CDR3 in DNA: TGTGCCTGGAGTTCCCAGGGGGGAAACACCATATATTTT. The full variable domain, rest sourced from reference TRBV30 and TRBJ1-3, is SQTIHQWPATLVQPVGSPLSLECTVEGTSNPNLYWYRQAAGRGLQLLFYSVGIGQISSEVPQNLSASRPQDRQFILSSKKLLLSDSGFYLCAWSSQGGNTIYFGEGSWLTVV.

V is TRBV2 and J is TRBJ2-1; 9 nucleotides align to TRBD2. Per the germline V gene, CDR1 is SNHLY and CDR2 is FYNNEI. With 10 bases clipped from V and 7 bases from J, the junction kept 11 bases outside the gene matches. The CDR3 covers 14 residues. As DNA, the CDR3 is TGTGCCATATGGGGCCTAGCGGGACCAAATGAGCAGTTCTTC. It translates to CAIWGLAGPNEQFF.

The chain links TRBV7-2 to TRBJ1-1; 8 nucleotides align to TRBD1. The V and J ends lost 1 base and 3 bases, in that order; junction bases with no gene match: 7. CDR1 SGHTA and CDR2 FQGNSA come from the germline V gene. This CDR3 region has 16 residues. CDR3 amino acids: CASSLVAGGAYTEAFF. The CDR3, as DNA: TGTGCCAGCAGCTTAGTGGCAGGGGGCGCGTACACTGAAGCTTTCTTT. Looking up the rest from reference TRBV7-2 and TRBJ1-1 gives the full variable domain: GAGVSQSPSNKVTEKGKDVELRCDPISGHTALYWYRQSLGQGLEFLIYFQGNSAPDKSGLPSDRFSAERTGGSVSTLTIQRTQQEDSAVYLCASSLVAGGAYTEAFFGQGTRLTVV.

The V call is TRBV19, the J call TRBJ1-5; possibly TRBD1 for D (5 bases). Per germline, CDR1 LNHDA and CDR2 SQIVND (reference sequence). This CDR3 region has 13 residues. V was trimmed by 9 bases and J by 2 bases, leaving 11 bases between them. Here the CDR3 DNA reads TGTGCCAGCCGGAGGGGTGGCAATCAGCCCCAGCATTTT. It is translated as CASRRGGNQPQHF.

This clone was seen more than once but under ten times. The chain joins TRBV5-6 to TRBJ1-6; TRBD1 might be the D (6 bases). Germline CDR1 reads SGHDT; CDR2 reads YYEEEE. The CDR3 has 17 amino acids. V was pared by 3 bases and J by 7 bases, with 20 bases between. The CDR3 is CASSSPSLTGGNSPLHF. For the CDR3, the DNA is TGTGCCAGCAGCTCCCCCTCGCTCACGGGGGGCAATTCACCCCTCCACTTT.

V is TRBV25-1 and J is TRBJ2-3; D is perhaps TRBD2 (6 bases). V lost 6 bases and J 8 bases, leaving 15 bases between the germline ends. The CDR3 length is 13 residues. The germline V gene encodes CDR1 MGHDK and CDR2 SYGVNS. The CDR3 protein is CASRPSGRGTQYF. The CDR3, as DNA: TGTGCCAGCAGGCCCAGTGGGCGGGGTACGCAGTATTTT.

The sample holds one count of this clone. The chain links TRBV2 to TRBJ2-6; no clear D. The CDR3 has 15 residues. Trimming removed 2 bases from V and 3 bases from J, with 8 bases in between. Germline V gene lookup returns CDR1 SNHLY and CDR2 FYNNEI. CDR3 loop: CASSEFGFGANVLTF. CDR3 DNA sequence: TGTGCCAGCAGTGAATTCGGTTTTGGGGCCAACGTCCTGACTTTC.

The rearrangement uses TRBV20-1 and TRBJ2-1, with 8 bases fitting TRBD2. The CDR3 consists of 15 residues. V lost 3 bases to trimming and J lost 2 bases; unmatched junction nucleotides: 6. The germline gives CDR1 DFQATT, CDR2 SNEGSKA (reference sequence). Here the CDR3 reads CSASPTSGAYNEQFF. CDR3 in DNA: TGCAGTGCTAGTCCCACTAGCGGTGCCTACAATGAGCAGTTCTTC.

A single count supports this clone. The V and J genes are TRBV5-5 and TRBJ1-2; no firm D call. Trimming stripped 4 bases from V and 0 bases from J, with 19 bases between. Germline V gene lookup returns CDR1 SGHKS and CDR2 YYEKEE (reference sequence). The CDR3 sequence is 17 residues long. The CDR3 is CASSPFPHAEPNYGYTF. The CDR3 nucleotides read TGTGCCAGCAGCCCTTTCCCCCACGCAGAACCTAACTATGGCTACACCTTC.

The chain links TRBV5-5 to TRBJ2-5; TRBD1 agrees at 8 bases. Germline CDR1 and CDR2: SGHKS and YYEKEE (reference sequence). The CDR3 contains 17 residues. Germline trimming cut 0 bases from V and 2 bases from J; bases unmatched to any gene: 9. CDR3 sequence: CASSLVRTGSHQETQYF. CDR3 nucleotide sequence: TGTGCCAGCAGCTTGGTTAGGACAGGGAGTCATCAAGAGACCCAGTACTTC.

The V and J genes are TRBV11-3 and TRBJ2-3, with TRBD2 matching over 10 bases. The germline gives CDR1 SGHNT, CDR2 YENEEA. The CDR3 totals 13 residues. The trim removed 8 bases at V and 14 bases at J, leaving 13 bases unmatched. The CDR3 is CASGREGTSAPYF. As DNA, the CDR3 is TGTGCCAGCGGTCGAGAAGGGACTAGCGCTCCGTATTTT.

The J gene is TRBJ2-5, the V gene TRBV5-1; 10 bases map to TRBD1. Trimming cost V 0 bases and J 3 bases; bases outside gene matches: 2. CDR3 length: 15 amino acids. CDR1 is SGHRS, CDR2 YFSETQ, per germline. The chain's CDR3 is CASSLDGTGEETQYF. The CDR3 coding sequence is TGCGCCAGCAGCTTGGACGGGACAGGGGAAGAGACCCAGTACTTC.

The CDR3 sequence: CASSLPRDLHF. Written as DNA, the CDR3 is TGTGCCAGCAGCTTGCCCCGGGACCTCCACTTT. This chain links TRBV5-8 with TRBJ1-6; no clear D. Trimming took 1 base from V and 15 from J, leaving 8 bases between them. This CDR3 contains 11 residues. The germline CDR1 and CDR2 sequences are SGHTS and YDEGEE. Filled out from reference TRBV5-8 and TRBJ1-6, the complete variable domain reads EAGVTQSPTHLIKTRGQQATLRCSPISGHTSVYWYQQALGLGLQFLLWYDEGEERNRGNFPPRFSGRQFPNYSSELNVNALELEDSALYLCASSLPRDLHFGNGTRLTVT.

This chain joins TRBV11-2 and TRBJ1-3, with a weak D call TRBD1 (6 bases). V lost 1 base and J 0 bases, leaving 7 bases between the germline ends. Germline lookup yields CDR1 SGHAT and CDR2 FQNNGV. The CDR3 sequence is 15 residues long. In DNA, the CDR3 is TGTGCCAGCAGCTTAGCAGGGGACTCTGGAAACACCATATATTTT. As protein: CASSLAGDSGNTIYF.

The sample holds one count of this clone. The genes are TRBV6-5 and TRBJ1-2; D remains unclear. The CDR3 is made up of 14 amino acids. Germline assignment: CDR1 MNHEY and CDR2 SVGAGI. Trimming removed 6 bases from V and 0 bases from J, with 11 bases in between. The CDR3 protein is CASSRSGTNYGYTF. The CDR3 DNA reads TGTGCCAGCAGCCGGTCCGGGACTAACTATGGCTACACCTTC.

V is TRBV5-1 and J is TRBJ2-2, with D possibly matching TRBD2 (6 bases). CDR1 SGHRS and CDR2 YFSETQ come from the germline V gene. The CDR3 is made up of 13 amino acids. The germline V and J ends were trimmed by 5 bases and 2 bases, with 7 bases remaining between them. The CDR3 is CASRGLNTGELFF. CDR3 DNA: TGCGCCAGCAGGGGACTCAACACCGGGGAGCTGTTTTTT. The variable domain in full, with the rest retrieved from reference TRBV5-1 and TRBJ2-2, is KAGVTQTPRYLIKTRGQQVTLSCSPISGHRSVSWYQQTPGQGLQFLFEYFSETQRNKGNFPGRFSGRQFSNSRSEMNVSTLELGDSALYLCASRGLNTGELFFGEGSRLTVL.

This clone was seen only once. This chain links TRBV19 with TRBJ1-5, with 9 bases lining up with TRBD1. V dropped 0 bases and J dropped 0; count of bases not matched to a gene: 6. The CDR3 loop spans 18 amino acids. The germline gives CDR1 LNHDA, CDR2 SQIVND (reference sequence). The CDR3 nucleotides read TGTGCCAGTAGTATAGATCTGGGGACAGGGTTTAGCAATCAGCCCCAGCATTTT. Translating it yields CASSIDLGTGFSNQPQHF.

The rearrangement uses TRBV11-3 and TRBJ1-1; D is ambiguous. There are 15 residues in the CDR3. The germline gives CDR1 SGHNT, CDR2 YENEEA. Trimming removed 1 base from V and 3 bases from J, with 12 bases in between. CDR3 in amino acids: CASSLAPGWHTEAFF. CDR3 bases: TGTGCCAGCAGCTTAGCGCCCGGGTGGCACACTGAAGCTTTCTTT.

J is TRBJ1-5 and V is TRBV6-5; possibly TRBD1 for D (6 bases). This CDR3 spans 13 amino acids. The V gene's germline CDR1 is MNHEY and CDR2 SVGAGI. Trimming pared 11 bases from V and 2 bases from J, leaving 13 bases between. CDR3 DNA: TGTGCCGCGGGGGCCGGGGGCAATCAGCCCCAGCATTTT. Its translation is CAAGAGGNQPQHF.

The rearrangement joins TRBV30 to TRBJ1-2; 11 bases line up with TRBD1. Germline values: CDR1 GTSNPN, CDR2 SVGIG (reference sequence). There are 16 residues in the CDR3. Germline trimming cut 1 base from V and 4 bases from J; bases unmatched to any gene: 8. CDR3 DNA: TGTGCCTGGAGTGGGGACAGGGGGGGGTGGAGCTATGGCTACACCTTC. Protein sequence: CAWSGDRGGWSYGYTF.

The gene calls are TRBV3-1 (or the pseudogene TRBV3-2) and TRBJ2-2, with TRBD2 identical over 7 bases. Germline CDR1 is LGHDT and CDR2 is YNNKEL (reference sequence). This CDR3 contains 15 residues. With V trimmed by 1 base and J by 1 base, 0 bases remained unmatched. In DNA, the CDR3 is TGTGCCAGCAGCCAAGCGGGAGGGAACACCGGGGAGCTGTTTTTT. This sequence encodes CASSQAGGNTGELFF.

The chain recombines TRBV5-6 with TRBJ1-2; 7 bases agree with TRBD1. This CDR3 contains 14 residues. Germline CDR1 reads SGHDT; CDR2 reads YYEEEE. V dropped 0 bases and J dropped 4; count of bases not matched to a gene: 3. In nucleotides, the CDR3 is TGTGCCAGCAGCTTGGTGACAGGGTCCTATGGCTACACCTTC. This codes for CASSLVTGSYGYTF.

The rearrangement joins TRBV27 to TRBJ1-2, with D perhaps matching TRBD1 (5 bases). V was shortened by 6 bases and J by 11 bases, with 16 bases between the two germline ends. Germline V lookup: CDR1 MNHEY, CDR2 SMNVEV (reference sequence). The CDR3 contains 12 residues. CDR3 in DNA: TGTGCCAGCAGGGTGGCCCCAGGGCGTTACACCTTC. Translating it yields CASRVAPGRYTF.

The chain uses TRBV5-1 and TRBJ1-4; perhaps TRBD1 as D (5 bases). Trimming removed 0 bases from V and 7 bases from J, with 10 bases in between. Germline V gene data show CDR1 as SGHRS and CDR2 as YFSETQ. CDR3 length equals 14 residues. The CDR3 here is CASSLGQGGEKLFF. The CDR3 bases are TGCGCCAGCAGCTTGGGCCAGGGAGGTGAAAAACTGTTTTTT.

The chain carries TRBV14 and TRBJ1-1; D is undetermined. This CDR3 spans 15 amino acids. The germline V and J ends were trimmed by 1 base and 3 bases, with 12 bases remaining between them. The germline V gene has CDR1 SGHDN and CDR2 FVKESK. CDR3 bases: TGTGCCAGCAGCCAAGCGTCGTTGAGGTACACTGAAGCTTTCTTT. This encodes CASSQASLRYTEAFF.

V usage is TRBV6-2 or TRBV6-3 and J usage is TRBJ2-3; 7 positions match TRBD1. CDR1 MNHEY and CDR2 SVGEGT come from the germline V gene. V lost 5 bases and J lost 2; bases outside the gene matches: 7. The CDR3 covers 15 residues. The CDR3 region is CASSPQGWDTDTQYF. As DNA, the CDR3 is TGTGCCAGCAGTCCACAGGGGTGGGACACAGATACGCAGTATTTT.

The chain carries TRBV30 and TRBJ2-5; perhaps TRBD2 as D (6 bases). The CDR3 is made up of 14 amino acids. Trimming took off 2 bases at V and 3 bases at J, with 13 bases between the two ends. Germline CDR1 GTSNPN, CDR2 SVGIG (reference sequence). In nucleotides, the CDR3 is TGTGCCTGGAGTCTGGCTAGCGTGGAAGAGACCCAGTACTTC. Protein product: CAWSLASVEETQYF.

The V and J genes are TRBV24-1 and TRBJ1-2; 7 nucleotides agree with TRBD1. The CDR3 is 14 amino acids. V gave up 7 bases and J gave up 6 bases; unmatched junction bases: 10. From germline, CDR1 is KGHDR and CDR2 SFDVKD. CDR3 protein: CATSDAGGMDGYTF. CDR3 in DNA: TGTGCCACCAGCGATGCAGGGGGAATGGATGGCTACACCTTC.